This T cell receptor (beta chain) came from a study of PD-1 blockade in classical Hodgkin lymphoma. This table comes from immunoSEQ multiplex PCR, and its TCRdb copy is limited to in-frame clones, with some not included. The repertoire has some 50,000 clones, around 72% of them found once; the top ten carry 9.5% to 12%. In its sample, this clone was seen many times. CDR1 is LNHNV and CDR2 is YYDKDF in the germline V gene (reference sequence). V lost 5 bases, J lost 4 bases, and 17 bases lay in between. The CDR3 is 15 residues long. After autologous stem cell transplantation all patients relapsed, and prior brentuximab vedotin exposure differed between cohorts.

Sample: peripheral blood mononuclear cells (PBMCs), taken at baseline. The chain couples TRBV15 to TRBJ1-2; D is possibly TRBD1 (5 bases). This clonotype originated in a human donor with classical Hodgkin lymphoma. The CDR3 bases are TGTGCCACCAGCGTCTCCAGGGATAGAAGCTATGGCTACACCTTC. It yields the protein CATSVSRDRSYGYTF.